Described below is a single T cell receptor beta chain sequence and its context. Generated by immunoSEQ multiplex PCR, the TCRdb table keeps only in-frame clones and is missing some. The sample shows 89,000 or so clones, 90% to 95% of them seen only once. These data are taken from a study of blood T cell repertoires in COVID-19. The V gene lost 4 bases and the J gene lost 4 bases, with 18 bases spanning the gap. CDR1 and CDR2 (germline): MNHNS, SASEGT. This CDR3 region has 16 residues. The genes are TRBV6-1 and TRBJ2-3; a weak D match, TRBD2 (6 bases). The origin of this receptor is a human donor with active COVID-19. The donor label of this sample is uncertain. Sequencing was performed on peripheral blood. The CDR3 region is CASSGRGGAGADTQYF. DNA for the CDR3: TGTGCCAGCAGTGGACGCGGCGGGGCTGGAGCAGATACGCAGTATTTT.